This entry lists 28 T cell receptor beta chains sequenced from one sample in a study of vaccination and CD4 T cells after COVID-19. Described treatment: approximately 9-day PBMC culture with coronavirus spike peptide pools or control peptides (ViraFEST assay). The antigens of these receptors remain unknown. Once obtained from cultured CD4+ T cells, the DNA was sequenced using the Oncomine TCR Beta short-read assay. TCRdb recomputed calls from the PCR reads with MiXCR, one row per CDR3 protein. The table lists about 14,000 distinct CDR3 sequences, around 46% of them singletons, with about 15% in the top ten. Source material: cultured CD4+ T cells from blood. The origin of the receptors is a human donor with COVID-19.

The chain uses TRBV30 and TRBJ2-7, with D hard to call. This CDR3 is 11 amino acids long. Between the trimmed V and J ends, which lost 0 bases and 6 bases, there was a span of 6 bases. CDR1 and CDR2 (germline): GTSNPN, SVGIG (reference sequence). The CDR3 region is CAWSVDGEQYF. CDR3 nucleotides: TGTGCCTGGAGTGTTGATGGCGAGCAGTACTTC.

This clonotype came up a few times. This chain joins TRBV2 and TRBJ1-5, with D unresolved. The germline V and J ends were trimmed by 9 bases and 7 bases, with 19 bases remaining between them. The CDR3 has 14 amino acids. Germline CDR1 is SNHLY and CDR2 is FYNNEI. Written as DNA, the CDR3 is TGTGCCAGTGAAGGGTGGGCAGGTGGGCAGCCCCAGCATTTT. This translates into CASEGWAGGQPQHF.

This sequence joins TRBV5-1 and TRBJ1-2; 8 nucleotides line up with TRBD1. The V and J ends lost 4 bases and 7 bases, in that order; junction bases with no gene match: 12. The CDR3 loop spans 15 amino acids. Germline CDR1 SGHRS, CDR2 YFSETQ. The CDR3 nucleotides read TGCGCCAGCAGCAGTCAGGACAGGGTTAGATCTGGCTACACCTTC. Protein product: CASSSQDRVRSGYTF.

The CDR3 sequence is CASSPVGGGETQYF. Written as DNA, the CDR3 is TGTGCCAGCAGCCCCGTAGGGGGAGGCGAGACCCAGTACTTC. The chain has TRBV11-3 and TRBJ2-5; perhaps D is TRBD1 or TRBD2 (6 bases each). Germline CDR1 and CDR2: SGHNT and YENEEA. The length of the CDR3 is 14 residues. V lost 5 bases to trimming and J lost 5 bases, with 15 bases between them.

The chain is built from TRBV5-1 and TRBJ1-1; 12 bases align to TRBD1. Germline V gene lookup returns CDR1 SGHRS and CDR2 YFSETQ. J was trimmed by 4 bases and V by 4 bases; bases with no gene match: 8. This CDR3 has 16 amino acids. CDR3 in DNA: TGCGCCAGCAGCCGAACGGGACAGGGGGCGGGCACTGAAGCTTTCTTT. Amino acids: CASSRTGQGAGTEAFF.

This chain uses TRBV6-2 or TRBV6-3 with TRBJ2-7; D unclear. The CDR3 contains 12 residues. The germline V and J ends were trimmed by 5 bases and 2 bases, with 7 bases remaining between them. Germline CDR1 and CDR2: MNHEY and SVGEGT. Here the CDR3 DNA reads TGTGCCAGCAGTACGCATCCCTACGAGCAGTACTTC. Its protein product is CASSTHPYEQYF.

The V and J genes are TRBV9 and TRBJ2-5, with D possibly being TRBD1 (6 bases). CDR1 is SGDLS, CDR2 YYNGEE, per germline. V gave up 4 bases and J gave up 2 bases, with 15 bases separating them. The CDR3 loop spans 15 amino acids. This chain's CDR3 is CASSRNREPQETQYF. The CDR3 nucleotides read TGTGCCAGCAGCCGAAACAGGGAACCTCAAGAGACCCAGTACTTC.

The V call is TRBV6-1, the J call TRBJ1-5; TRBD1 is a possible D gene (5 bases). The germline CDR1 and CDR2 sequences are MNHNS and SASEGT. This CDR3 comprises 16 residues. Trimming took 6 bases from V and 6 from J, leaving 21 bases between them. The CDR3 loop reads CASSPPYAGGGQPQHF. CDR3 nucleotides: TGTGCCAGCAGCCCTCCCTACGCAGGCGGGGGTCAGCCCCAGCATTTT.

The CDR3 DNA is TGTGCCATCAGTGACTCGGGGGGGCCTAGGACCTACAATGAGCAGTTCTTC. This sequence encodes CAISDSGGPRTYNEQFF. The rearrangement links TRBV10-3 to TRBJ2-1; the match to TRBD2 covers 8 bases. The CDR3 runs to 17 residues. From germline, CDR1 is ENHRY and CDR2 SYGVKD. V was clipped by 3 bases and J by 2 bases; unmatched bases: 9.

The chain links TRBV4-2 to TRBJ2-3, with TRBD2 matching 11 bases. The CDR3 is made up of 19 amino acids. The ends lost 0 bases at V and 5 bases at J; junction bases unmatched: 13. Looked up from germline, CDR1 is LGHNA and CDR2 is YNFKEQ. The CDR3 reads CASSQDADSGGAGRDTQYF. CDR3 nucleotide sequence: TGTGCCAGCAGCCAAGATGCAGATAGCGGGGGGGCTGGGAGAGATACGCAGTATTTT.

The chain employs TRBV30 and TRBJ1-5, with 8 positions matching TRBD1. J was trimmed by 0 bases and V by 2 bases; bases with no gene match: 15. Germline V gives CDR1 GTSNPN, CDR2 SVGIG (reference sequence). The CDR3 length is 19 residues. The CDR3 sequence is CAWSPLIAGGYYSNQPQHF. The CDR3 DNA sequence: TGTGCCTGGAGTCCCCTGATCGCAGGGGGCTATTATAGCAATCAGCCCCAGCATTTT. The full variable domain, its missing parts supplied by reference TRBV30 and TRBJ1-5, is SQTIHQWPATLVQPVGSPLSLECTVEGTSNPNLYWYRQAAGRGLQLLFYSVGIGQISSEVPQNLSASRPQDRQFILSSKKLLLSDSGFYLCAWSPLIAGGYYSNQPQHFGDGTRLSIL.

The rearrangement joins TRBV19 to TRBJ1-1; no definite D call. CDR3 length equals 16 residues. Germline values: CDR1 LNHDA, CDR2 SQIVND (reference sequence). V was pared by 0 bases and J by 11 bases, with 22 bases between. The CDR3 nucleotides read TGTGCCAGTAGTATAGATCGGACCGGCCGAGGGAAATCGGCTTTCTTT. Residues: CASSIDRTGRGKSAFF.

The gene calls are TRBV12-3 or TRBV12-4 and TRBJ1-2; 8 positions agree with TRBD1. This CDR3 has 13 amino acids. The V gene end was trimmed by 5 bases and the J gene end by 6 bases; junction bases not matched to a gene: 5. The CDR3 region has the DNA TGTGCCAGCAGTCGACAGGGGCGGGATGGCTACACCTTC. As protein: CASSRQGRDGYTF.

A single count supports this clonotype. The V and J genes are TRBV6-5 and TRBJ2-7, with 12 bases lining up with TRBD1. Per the germline V gene, CDR1 is MNHEY and CDR2 is SVGAGI. This CDR3 is 15 amino acids long. V lost 4 bases, J lost 7 bases, and 8 bases stayed unmatched. The CDR3 region is CASSSWGQGAREQYF. The CDR3 nucleotides are TGTGCCAGCAGTTCTTGGGGACAGGGGGCGCGGGAGCAGTACTTC.

The genes are TRBV7-2 and TRBJ2-3; 8 bases fit TRBD2. Unmatched junction bases numbered 7, after V lost 3 bases and J lost 2 bases. CDR1 and CDR2 (germline): SGHTA, FQGNSA. The CDR3 is 16 residues long. The CDR3 protein is CASSFQRGPHTDTQYF. The CDR3 DNA is TGTGCCAGCAGCTTCCAGCGGGGGCCGCACACAGATACGCAGTATTTT.

This clonotype was seen more than once but under ten times. The J gene is TRBJ2-3, the V gene TRBV7-8; 12 bases fit TRBD2. Germline V gene lookup returns CDR1 SGHVS and CDR2 FQNEAQ. The CDR3 runs to 18 residues. J lost 1 base, V lost 3 bases, and 8 bases had no gene match. The chain's CDR3 is CASSFSASGGAGTDTQYF. The CDR3 DNA reads as TGTGCCAGCAGCTTCTCTGCTAGCGGGGGGGCCGGCACAGATACGCAGTATTTT.

In its sample, this clonotype was seen a few times. This sequence joins TRBV30 and TRBJ1-1; D remains unclear. This CDR3 comprises 11 residues. With 1 base removed from V and 8 bases from J, the gap between germline ends came to 8 bases. From germline, CDR1 is GTSNPN and CDR2 SVGIG (reference sequence). CDR3 loop: CAWSGQVEAFF. The CDR3 DNA reads as TGTGCCTGGAGTGGGCAGGTCGAAGCTTTCTTT.

This rearrangement joins TRBV7-9 to TRBJ1-4; D may be TRBD1 (6 bases). The CDR3 runs 15 residues. The V end lost 1 base, the J end lost 8 bases, and 14 bases lay between the germline ends. The germline V gene encodes CDR1 SEHNR and CDR2 FQNEAQ (reference sequence). DNA for the CDR3: TGTGCCAGCAGCTTAGATGGACAGCCAGACGAAAAACTGTTTTTT. Translation gives CASSLDGQPDEKLFF.

This chain joins TRBV19 and TRBJ2-1; D is possibly TRBD1 or TRBD2 (5 bases each). CDR1 is LNHDA, CDR2 SQIVND, per germline (reference sequence). The CDR3 runs to 13 residues. Trimming cost V 4 bases and J 12 bases, with 16 bases left between them. The DNA for the CDR3 is TGTGCCAGTAGTACCCCTCTACAGAGGGGGCAGTTCTTC. Translating it yields CASSTPLQRGQFF.

A few counts support this clonotype. This rearrangement joins TRBV30 to TRBJ2-3; D uncertain. The V gene lost 6 bases and the J gene lost 6 bases, with 16 bases spanning the gap. CDR3 length: 13 amino acids. Germline assignment: CDR1 GTSNPN and CDR2 SVGIG (reference sequence). This CDR3 is CACRAENWDTQYF. CDR3 nucleotide sequence: TGTGCCTGCCGGGCCGAGAACTGGGATACGCAGTATTTT.

This clonotype has more than one count but fewer than ten. V gene TRBV7-2 combines with J gene TRBJ2-5; TRBD2 matches at 10 bases. With V trimmed by 3 bases and J by 5 bases, 6 bases remained unmatched. The CDR3 is 15 amino acids. Germline-derived CDR1 and CDR2 are SGHTA and FQGNSA. CDR3 protein: CASSFSGGLWETQYF. The CDR3 coding sequence is TGTGCCAGCAGCTTTAGCGGGGGGCTTTGGGAGACCCAGTACTTC.

This sequence joins TRBV11-3 and TRBJ2-7, with a tentative D call TRBD1 (5 bases). Germline values: CDR1 SGHNT, CDR2 YENEEA. V was trimmed by 3 bases and J by 3 bases, leaving 12 bases between them. The CDR3 has 14 amino acids. For the CDR3, the DNA is TGTGCCAGCAGCTTGGATCAGGGCGGCTACGAGCAGTACTTC. This encodes CASSLDQGGYEQYF.

This clonotype has more than one count but fewer than ten. This rearrangement joins TRBV7-2 to TRBJ2-3, with 7 bases that match TRBD2. The CDR3 extends over 15 amino acids. In germline, CDR1 is SGHTA, CDR2 FQGNSA. V dropped 1 base and J dropped 1; count of bases not matched to a gene: 2. The DNA for the CDR3 is TGTGCCAGCAGCTTAGGTCGGGGGGGCACAGATACGCAGTATTTT. Its translation is CASSLGRGGTDTQYF.

This clonotype was counted only a few times. The V gene is TRBV24-1, the J gene TRBJ1-5; a weak D match, TRBD1 (5 bases). The germline V gene has CDR1 KGHDR and CDR2 SFDVKD. The CDR3 has 16 residues. The V end lost 3 bases, the J end lost 1 base, and 12 bases lay between the germline ends. The CDR3 loop is CATSDPRDGSNQPQHF. In DNA, the CDR3 is TGTGCCACCAGTGATCCCCGGGACGGAAGCAATCAGCCCCAGCATTTT.

This clonotype was seen a few times. The chain has TRBV7-2 and TRBJ2-3; D gene ambiguous. This CDR3 has 14 residues. Between the trimmed V and J ends, which lost 4 bases and 4 bases, there was a span of 12 bases. CDR1 is SGHTA, CDR2 FQGNSA, per germline. CDR3 residues: CASSSRPAPDTQYF. The CDR3 bases are TGTGCCAGCAGCTCGAGACCCGCCCCAGATACGCAGTATTTT.

This clonotype was observed a handful of times. This rearrangement joins TRBV6-2 or TRBV6-3 to TRBJ2-3; D ambiguous. The length of the CDR3 is 12 residues. Germline V gene lookup returns CDR1 MNHEY and CDR2 SVGEGT. V lost 5 bases to trimming and J lost 0 bases, with 3 bases between them. The CDR3 here is CASSRSTDTQYF. In nucleotides, the CDR3 is TGTGCCAGCAGTCGCAGCACAGATACGCAGTATTTT.

This clonotype was counted only a few times. The chain is built from TRBV29-1 and TRBJ1-2; D gene ambiguous. Trimming cost V 7 bases and J 5 bases, with 20 bases left between them. CDR1 and CDR2 (germline): SQVTM, ANQGSEA. This CDR3 region has 14 residues. The CDR3 nucleotides are TGCAGCGCCATAACGGCGAGGGTCCAATATGGCTACACCTTC. This encodes CSAITARVQYGYTF.

This clonotype counts as medium-sized. The rearrangement links TRBV2 to TRBJ2-2, with D tentatively TRBD1 (6 bases). Germline lookup yields CDR1 SNHLY and CDR2 FYNNEI. Trimming pared 0 bases from V and 4 bases from J, leaving 9 bases between. This CDR3 region has 15 residues. The CDR3: CASSEAQGPTGELFF. In DNA, the CDR3 is TGTGCCAGCAGTGAAGCACAGGGTCCCACCGGGGAGCTGTTTTTT.